One sample yielded the 32 T cell receptor beta chains listed below, sequenced in a study of T-cell reconstitution after alpha-beta-depleted transplantation in children (dated by TCRdb to the mid-2010s). The library came from PCR. For sequencing, an Illumina HiSeq 2500 was employed. TCR library preparation used molecular barcoding, with unique molecular identifiers applied to normalize quantification of the TCRbeta repertoire. The raw public data were reprocessed by TCRdb itself: fastp quality trimming at Q25, MiXCR clonotype calling, in-frame beta chains only. Rows matching on CDR3 protein sequence are summarized as one entry with the most common DNA and genes. This sample lists 600,000 or so distinct CDR3 sequences; 23% were detected once. Around an eighth of the sample goes to the ten largest clones. What the treatment or condition label conveys for this sample: allogeneic hematopoietic cell transplantation with graft depleted of TCRalphabeta T cells and CD19 B cells.

This specimen consisted of PBMCs, mostly from graft donor cells, obtained 360 days after TCRalphabeta/CD19-depleted stem cell transplant. These receptors all come from a boy in the first two years of life who had a stem cell transplant for acute myeloid leukemia, so the T cells may come from the graft donor.

This clonotype showed up just a few times. The V and J genes are TRBV24-1 and TRBJ2-1; TRBD2 aligns across 7 bases. With V trimmed by 3 bases and J by 7 bases, 11 bases remained unmatched. This CDR3 comprises 16 residues. The germline CDR1 and CDR2 sequences are KGHDR and SFDVKD. The CDR3 loop is CATSDPPGSGLNEQFF. CDR3 bases: TGTGCCACCAGTGATCCGCCGGGTAGCGGGCTAAATGAGCAGTTCTTC.

The chain couples TRBV28 to TRBJ2-5; D remains ambiguous. Germline V gene data show CDR1 as MDHEN and CDR2 as SYDVKM. The CDR3 is made up of 14 amino acids. The V end was cut by 2 bases, the J end by 2 bases, with 9 bases between. For the CDR3, the DNA is TGTGCCAGCAGTTTAAGGCCCCTACAAGAGACCCAGTACTTC. This translates into CASSLRPLQETQYF. Supplemented by reference TRBV28 and TRBJ2-5, the full variable domain reads DVKVTQSSRYLVKRTGEKVFLECVQDMDHENMFWYRQDPGLGLRLIYFSYDVKMKEKGDIPEGYSVSREKKERFSLILESASTNQTSMYLCASSLRPLQETQYFGPGTRLLVL.

This clonotype was detected ten times or more. The rearrangement joins TRBV4-3 to TRBJ2-3, with a possible D match to TRBD1 (6 bases). The CDR3 runs 16 residues. The germline CDR1 and CDR2 sequences are LGHNA and YSLEER. V was shortened by 0 bases and J by 2 bases, with 12 bases between the two germline ends. The CDR3 protein is CASSQETGVYTDTQYF. CDR3 DNA sequence: TGCGCCAGCAGCCAAGAGACAGGCGTATACACAGATACGCAGTATTTT.

This clonotype was seen more than once but under ten times. The chain combines TRBV10-3 with TRBJ2-3; 7 bases map to TRBD2. Germline V gene data show CDR1 as ENHRY and CDR2 as SYGVKD. Losses at the gene ends were 6 bases for V and 3 bases for J; bases not matched to a gene: 6. CDR3 length: 14 residues. The CDR3 here is CAISPGLQTDTQYF. DNA for the CDR3: TGTGCCATCAGCCCGGGACTACAAACAGATACGCAGTATTTT.

This sequence joins TRBV21-1 and TRBJ2-5; the tabulated D call, TRBD1, remains unverified against the DNA. TRBV21-1 is reported as a pseudogene. This CDR3 contains 17 residues. As DNA, the CDR3 is TGTGCCAGCAGCAAGGGCGTGGTCAGGGCGCTTCAAGAGACCCAGTACTTC. Translating it yields CASSKGVVRALQETQYF.

This clonotype was seen at least ten times. The chain combines TRBV2 with TRBJ1-5; 9 bases are a match to TRBD1. V trimming: 7 bases; J trimming: 3 bases; junction bases outside the gene matches: 7. Germline CDR1 reads SNHLY; CDR2 reads FYNNEI. CDR3 length: 15 residues. CDR3 in DNA: TGTGCCAGCAACCATAGGACAGGGGACAATCAGCCCCAGCATTTT. Translating it yields CASNHRTGDNQPQHF.

Only a few counts were recorded for this clonotype. This chain joins TRBV5-6 and TRBJ2-3; TRBD2 might be the D (6 bases). CDR1 is SGHDT, CDR2 YYEEEE, per germline. Trimming cost V 2 bases and J 0 bases, with 10 bases left between them. CDR3 length: 15 residues. CDR3 in DNA: TGTGCCAGCAGCTTTTGGCGGGGAAGCACAGATACGCAGTATTTT. Protein sequence: CASSFWRGSTDTQYF.

The chain employs TRBV7-6 and TRBJ2-3; D gene ambiguous. Trimming cost V 1 base and J 6 bases, with 11 bases left between them. The germline gives CDR1 SGHVS, CDR2 FNYEAQ. The CDR3 covers 14 residues. The CDR3 sequence: CASSLEPSPDTQYF. CDR3 DNA sequence: TGTGCCAGCAGCTTAGAACCCAGCCCGGATACGCAGTATTTT. The whole variable domain, filled in from reference TRBV7-6 and TRBJ2-3, reads GAGVSQSPRYKVTKRGQDVALRCDPISGHVSLYWYRQALGQGPEFLTYFNYEAQQDKSGLPNDRFSAERPEGSISTLTIQRTEQRDSAMYRCASSLEPSPDTQYFGPGTRLTVL.

This clonotype has just a few counts. V gene TRBV20-1 combines with J gene TRBJ2-2; possible D gene TRBD1, 6 bases. The CDR3 has 15 amino acids. CDR1 and CDR2 from the germline V gene are DFQATT and SNEGSKA (reference sequence). V was shortened by 3 bases and J by 3 bases, with 14 bases between the two germline ends. This CDR3 reads CSARIPGDDTGELFF. The CDR3 region has the DNA TGCAGTGCTAGGATCCCAGGGGATGACACCGGGGAGCTGTTTTTT.

The V gene is TRBV4-3, the J gene TRBJ2-7; D remains ambiguous. V was trimmed by 0 bases and J by 0 bases, leaving 12 bases between them. The CDR3 loop spans 16 amino acids. Per the germline V gene, CDR1 is LGHNA and CDR2 is YSLEER. The CDR3 sequence is CASSQERKASSYEQYF. DNA for the CDR3: TGCGCCAGCAGCCAAGAAAGAAAGGCAAGCTCCTACGAGCAGTACTTC.

This clonotype was observed a handful of times. CDR3 bases: TGCAGTGCTAGAGGACAGGGGGCAGTCTACGAGCAGTACTTC. As protein: CSARGQGAVYEQYF. V is TRBV20-1 and J is TRBJ2-7, with TRBD1 matching 10 bases. The V gene's germline CDR1 is DFQATT and CDR2 SNEGSKA (reference sequence). Trimming removed 1 base from V and 3 bases from J; junction bases left unmatched: 3. The CDR3 sequence is 14 residues long.

The genes are TRBV6-5 and TRBJ2-3; D not certain. CDR1 is MNHEY, CDR2 SVGAGI, per germline. The CDR3 extends over 19 amino acids. V dropped 4 bases and J dropped 1 base, with 24 bases sitting between them. The CDR3 here is CASSLPKGTGPGRTDTQYF. In nucleotides, the CDR3 is TGTGCCAGCAGTTTGCCTAAGGGTACCGGCCCGGGTCGCACAGATACGCAGTATTTT.

This chain connects TRBV28 to TRBJ2-1, with 9 bases matching TRBD1. The CDR3 extends over 16 amino acids. With 2 bases clipped from V and 5 bases from J, the junction kept 7 bases outside the gene matches. CDR1 MDHEN and CDR2 SYDVKM come from the germline V gene. This chain's CDR3 is CASSLATRDRDNEQFF. The CDR3 DNA sequence: TGTGCCAGCAGTTTAGCTACCCGGGACAGGGACAATGAGCAGTTCTTC. Complete variable domain (other parts from reference TRBV28 and TRBJ2-1): DVKVTQSSRYLVKRTGEKVFLECVQDMDHENMFWYRQDPGLGLRLIYFSYDVKMKEKGDIPEGYSVSREKKERFSLILESASTNQTSMYLCASSLATRDRDNEQFFGPGTRLTVL.

This clonotype came up many times. The chain joins TRBV12-3 or TRBV12-4 to TRBJ2-7, with D possibly being TRBD1 (6 bases). Trimming pared 3 bases from V and 5 bases from J, leaving 14 bases between. The CDR3 consists of 14 residues. CDR3 sequence reads: CASSFAGDGDEQYF. For the CDR3, the DNA is TGTGCCAGCAGTTTTGCAGGGGACGGAGACGAGCAGTACTTC.

The CDR3 sequence is CAISESDSTDTQYF. In DNA form, the CDR3 reads TGTGCCATCAGTGAGTCGGATAGCACAGATACGCAGTATTTT. The V gene is TRBV10-3, the J gene TRBJ2-3; D unresolved. The CDR3 covers 14 residues. Per germline, CDR1 ENHRY and CDR2 SYGVKD. Trimming stripped 0 bases from V and 0 bases from J, with 4 bases between.

V gene TRBV12-3 or TRBV12-4 combines with J gene TRBJ1-2; D unresolved. This CDR3 contains 14 residues. Trimming cost V 3 bases and J 6 bases, with 14 bases left between them. CDR3 sequence reads: CASSLETGPHGYTF. For the CDR3, the DNA is TGTGCCAGCAGTTTGGAAACTGGACCTCATGGCTACACCTTC.

This clonotype showed up many times. This chain links TRBV6-5 with TRBJ2-3; perhaps TRBD2 as D (6 bases). CDR1 is MNHEY, CDR2 SVGAGI, per germline. This CDR3 is built from 16 residues. The V gene lost 2 bases and the J gene lost 3 bases, with 15 bases spanning the gap. The CDR3 here is CASSYSLEAGTDTQYF. CDR3 in DNA: TGTGCCAGCAGTTACAGCCTTGAGGCGGGAACAGATACGCAGTATTTT.

This clonotype occurred many times. The CDR3 sequence: CSASGGLYNEQFF. The CDR3 DNA reads TGCAGTGCTAGCGGGGGACTCTACAATGAGCAGTTCTTC. The rearrangement links TRBV20-1 to TRBJ2-1, with D possibly matching TRBD2 (6 bases). This CDR3 comprises 13 residues. V lost 3 bases and J lost 3, with 9 bases in between. The germline CDR1 and CDR2 sequences are DFQATT and SNEGSKA (reference sequence).

This clonotype was observed at least ten times. The chain uses TRBV20-1 and TRBJ1-1; 10 bases map to TRBD1. Germline lookup yields CDR1 DFQATT and CDR2 SNEGSKA (reference sequence). The CDR3 is 14 amino acids. J gave up 7 bases and V 4 bases, and 9 bases lay outside the gene matches. This CDR3 is CSAKRRDRGYEAFF. In nucleotides, the CDR3 is TGCAGTGCTAAAAGGAGGGACAGGGGCTATGAAGCTTTCTTT.

This clonotype was seen many times. This chain connects TRBV3-1 to TRBJ2-5; 9 bases line up with TRBD2. Trimming took 4 bases from V and 3 from J; bases not matched to a gene: 9. Germline lookup yields CDR1 LGHDT and CDR2 YNNKEL (reference sequence). The CDR3 loop spans 16 amino acids. CDR3: CASSRPPLAGKETQYF. CDR3 sequence (DNA): TGTGCCAGCAGCCGCCCCCCGCTAGCGGGGAAAGAGACCCAGTACTTC.

This clonotype was picked up a small number of times. This chain connects TRBV28 to TRBJ2-1; the D is unclear. CDR3 length equals 13 residues. V was clipped by 7 bases and J by 5 bases, with 12 bases between them. Germline lookup yields CDR1 MDHEN and CDR2 SYDVKM. For the CDR3, the DNA is TGTGCCAGCAACCCGACTGGGCACAATGAGCAGTTCTTC. Translation gives CASNPTGHNEQFF. The whole variable domain, remainder taken from reference TRBV28 and TRBJ2-1, is DVKVTQSSRYLVKRTGEKVFLECVQDMDHENMFWYRQDPGLGLRLIYFSYDVKMKEKGDIPEGYSVSREKKERFSLILESASTNQTSMYLCASNPTGHNEQFFGPGTRLTVL.

At least ten counts were recorded for this clonotype. V and J are TRBV10-3 and TRBJ1-2; 7 nucleotides line up with TRBD1. CDR3 length: 15 amino acids. Germline V gene sequence: CDR1 ENHRY, CDR2 SYGVKD. V shed 7 bases and J 4 bases; nucleotides not matched to a gene: 12. Written as DNA, the CDR3 is TGTGCCATCACCACCGAAGGGGACAGTATCTATGGCTACACCTTC. Translation gives CAITTEGDSIYGYTF.

The chain carries TRBV29-1 and TRBJ1-1; TRBD1 aligns across 10 bases. The length of the CDR3 is 15 residues. Germline V gene lookup returns CDR1 SQVTM and CDR2 ANQGSEA. V lost 4 bases to trimming and J lost 4 bases; unmatched junction nucleotides: 9. Here the CDR3 DNA reads TGCAGCGTTGTGGGGGGGACAGGGGTAGGCACTGAAGCTTTCTTT. It is translated as CSVVGGTGVGTEAFF.

V and J are TRBV7-2 and TRBJ2-5, with 14 nucleotides matching TRBD2. This CDR3 has 16 residues. Looked up from germline, CDR1 is SGHTA and CDR2 is FQGNSA. Trimming cost V 5 bases and J 3 bases; bases outside gene matches: 5. CDR3 DNA sequence: TGTGCCAGCAGCACGGGACTAGCGGGGGTCAAAGAGACCCAGTACTTC. This translates into CASSTGLAGVKETQYF.

This clonotype was picked up a small number of times. The chain links TRBV12-3 or TRBV12-4 to TRBJ1-1; TRBD1 agrees at 7 bases. This CDR3 spans 14 amino acids. After removal of 7 bases from V and 8 bases from J, the junction contained 13 bases not matched to a gene. CDR3 in amino acids: CASTFDRARSEAFF. The DNA of the CDR3 is TGTGCCAGCACCTTTGACAGGGCACGTTCCGAAGCTTTCTTT.

The rearrangement links TRBV20-1 to TRBJ2-7; TRBD1 agrees at 7 bases. CDR3 size: 12 residues. Losses at the gene ends were 7 bases for V and 3 bases for J; bases not matched to a gene: 6. The germline gives CDR1 DFQATT, CDR2 SNEGSKA (reference sequence). CDR3 nucleotide sequence: TGCAGTGTAAGGGGGCGGCTCTACGAGCAGTACGTC. Its translation: CSVRGRLYEQYV.

The chain combines TRBV12-3 or TRBV12-4 with TRBJ1-2; unclear D gene. Trimming took 4 bases from V and 8 from J, leaving 8 bases between them. The CDR3 has 11 residues. The CDR3 DNA sequence: TGTGCCAGCAGTTCCTCCATGGGCTACACCTTC. As protein: CASSSSMGYTF.

There are many counts of this clonotype. The CDR3 DNA follows: TGTGCCAGCAGCGTACGTGCGAGCGTAAACGGGGGGCTCTACAATGAGCAGTTCTTC. It translates to CASSVRASVNGGLYNEQFF. The rearrangement joins TRBV9 to TRBJ2-1; a possible D gene is TRBD2 (7 bases). Germline assignment: CDR1 SGDLS and CDR2 YYNGEE. Trimming left V 1 base short and J 3 bases short, with 23 bases between. The CDR3 spans 19 residues.

This clonotype was seen ten or more times. V usage is TRBV20-1 and J usage is TRBJ1-6, with D maybe TRBD1 (6 bases). Germline loops: CDR1 DFQATT, CDR2 SNEGSKA (reference sequence). V was shortened by 3 bases and J by 7 bases, with 16 bases between the two germline ends. The CDR3 length is 15 residues. CDR3 in amino acids: CSARVTGARNSPLHF. The CDR3 nucleotides read TGCAGTGCTAGGGTGACGGGGGCTAGGAATTCACCCCTCCACTTT.

The J gene is TRBJ1-6, the V gene TRBV12-3 or TRBV12-4; 9 bases line up with TRBD1. V lost 3 bases and J lost 7; bases outside the gene matches: 1. This CDR3 is built from 14 residues. The CDR3 DNA is TGTGCCAGCAGTTTTGGGACAGGGAATTCACCCCTCCACTTT. This codes for CASSFGTGNSPLHF.

This sequence joins TRBV12-3 or TRBV12-4 and TRBJ2-3; perhaps TRBD2 as D (6 bases). The ends were cut back, 3 bases at V and 6 bases at J, with 16 bases in the middle. The CDR3 is made up of 15 amino acids. The DNA of the CDR3 is TGTGCCAGCAGTTTGGAGGGCACAGGAAAGGATACGCAGTATTTT. Amino acid sequence: CASSLEGTGKDTQYF.

This clonotype was detected only a few times. The V gene is TRBV6-5, the J gene TRBJ1-3; TRBD1 matches 7 bases. Germline assignment: CDR1 MNHEY and CDR2 SVGAGI. The CDR3 consists of 16 residues. V lost 4 bases and J lost 2; bases outside the gene matches: 8. The CDR3 DNA reads TGTGCCAGCAGTTTCGCCCCGGGACAGCCTGGAAACACCATATATTTT. Translating gives CASSFAPGQPGNTIYF.